These 21 T cell receptor beta chains share one sample of origin, sequenced in a study of identical twins. TCRdb reanalysed the 5' RACE reads using MiXCR and keeps one entry per CDR3 protein. The sample comprises about 240,000 distinct CDR3 sequences, about 13% of which are singletons, and 4% rests with the top ten. The sample was also reused in another study, on yellow fever vaccine responses in identical twins.

Sequenced: memory (CD45RO+) T cells sorted from blood. These receptors all stem from a woman under 30 in good health.

This clonotype was found a few times. The chain carries TRBV20-1 and TRBJ2-3, with 7 bases matching TRBD2. CDR1 is DFQATT, CDR2 SNEGSKA, per germline (reference sequence). CDR3 length: 15 residues. V was clipped by 1 base and J by 6 bases; unmatched bases: 10. CDR3 protein: CSARGGEGLQDTQYF. CDR3 in DNA: TGCAGTGCTAGAGGGGGGGAGGGACTTCAGGATACGCAGTATTTT.

This clonotype showed up many times. This chain links TRBV29-1 with TRBJ2-5; no reliable D call. CDR3 length: 11 residues. The V and J ends lost 4 bases and 0 bases respectively, with 3 bases between them. Looked up from germline, CDR1 is SQVTM and CDR2 is ANQGSEA. The CDR3 DNA sequence: TGCAGCGTTGCTTACCAAGAGACCCAGTACTTC. Protein: CSVAYQETQYF.

The V and J genes are TRBV6-6 and TRBJ2-7; D may match TRBD1 or TRBD2 (5 bases each). The CDR3 totals 13 residues. Germline V gene lookup returns CDR1 MNHNY and CDR2 SVGAGI (reference sequence). Deletions cut 8 bases from V and 3 bases from J, with 14 bases between. The CDR3 loop is CASGKGEYYEQYF. Written as DNA, the CDR3 is TGTGCCAGCGGAAAAGGGGAGTACTACGAGCAGTACTTC.

This clonotype appeared a few times. The gene calls are TRBV28 and TRBJ2-7; TRBD2 matches 9 bases. The CDR3 is made up of 15 amino acids. CDR1 and CDR2 from the germline V gene are MDHEN and SYDVKM. Trimming removed 6 bases from V and 2 bases from J; junction bases left unmatched: 8. CDR3 in DNA: TGTGCCAGCAGCCACCTAGCGGGAACGACCTACGAGCAGTACTTC. Protein sequence: CASSHLAGTTYEQYF.

This clonotype turned up a few times. The chain combines TRBV6-2 or TRBV6-3 with TRBJ2-2; D is tentatively TRBD1 or TRBD2 (6 bases each). Per the germline V gene, CDR1 is MNHEY and CDR2 is SVGEGT. The CDR3 sequence is 14 residues long. V shed 0 bases and J shed 6 bases, with 8 bases lying between them. The CDR3 sequence is CASSYSEGAGELFF. The CDR3 coding sequence is TGTGCCAGCAGTTACTCGGAGGGGGCCGGGGAGCTGTTTTTT.

This clonotype has ten or more counts. The chain combines TRBV7-9 with TRBJ2-7; D not resolved. This CDR3 is 14 amino acids long. Trimming shortened V by 1 base and J by 0 bases, and 7 bases separated the two germline ends. Germline CDR1 reads SEHNR; CDR2 reads FQNEAQ (reference sequence). In nucleotides, the CDR3 is TGTGCCAGCAGCTTAGGTCAGAACTCCTACGAGCAGTACTTC. Translated, it gives CASSLGQNSYEQYF.

This clonotype was picked up a small number of times. The V call is TRBV12-3 or TRBV12-4, the J call TRBJ1-2; D unresolved. The CDR3 length is 13 residues. The V end was cut by 3 bases, the J end by 8 bases, with 13 bases between. The chain's CDR3 is CASSFPSRIGYTF. CDR3 DNA: TGTGCCAGCAGTTTTCCCTCAAGGATAGGCTACACCTTC.

The rearrangement links TRBV30 to TRBJ2-3, with 7 positions matching TRBD1. Germline values: CDR1 GTSNPN, CDR2 SVGIG (reference sequence). The CDR3 runs to 11 residues. The V gene end was trimmed by 5 bases and the J gene end by 6 bases; junction bases not matched to a gene: 2. CDR3 in amino acids: CAWDRADTQYF. For the CDR3, the DNA is TGTGCCTGGGACAGGGCCGATACGCAGTATTTT.

This clonotype came up many times. The chain joins TRBV5-1 to TRBJ1-1; TRBD1 is a possible D gene (6 bases). CDR1 is SGHRS and CDR2 is YFSETQ in the germline V gene. This CDR3 region has 15 residues. V lost 3 bases and J 4 bases, leaving 16 bases between the germline ends. The CDR3 DNA sequence: TGCGCCAGCAGCTCGGACCCGCAGGGGTTCACTGAAGCTTTCTTT. Its protein product is CASSSDPQGFTEAFF.

This clonotype was found a few times. CDR3 sequence (DNA): TGCGCCAGCAGCTTAGGGGACCCAGAAGGAGAGACCCAGTACTTC. Protein sequence: CASSLGDPEGETQYF. The rearrangement uses TRBV5-1 and TRBJ2-5; perhaps D is TRBD1 or TRBD2 (5 bases each). The V end lost 2 bases, the J end lost 4 bases, and 15 bases lay between the germline ends. The V gene's germline CDR1 is SGHRS and CDR2 YFSETQ. The CDR3 has 15 amino acids.

The chain has TRBV19 and TRBJ2-4; D is possibly TRBD1 or TRBD2 (7 bases each). The CDR3 runs to 16 residues. CDR1 is LNHDA and CDR2 is SQIVND in the germline V gene (reference sequence). V gave up 1 base and J gave up 5 bases, with 15 bases separating them. The CDR3 region is CASSIGGGGKENIQYF. In DNA, the CDR3 is TGTGCCAGTAGTATAGGGGGAGGGGGCAAAGAAAACATTCAGTACTTC. Complete variable domain (other parts from reference TRBV19 and TRBJ2-4): DGGITQSPKYLFRKEGQNVTLSCEQNLNHDAMYWYRQDPGQGLRLIYYSQIVNDFQKGDIAEGYSVSREKKESFPLTVTSAQKNPTAFYLCASSIGGGGKENIQYFGAGTRLSVL.

This clonotype was seen many times. The chain links TRBV20-1 to TRBJ2-7, with D hard to call. The length of the CDR3 is 11 residues. The V end lost 0 bases, the J end lost 2 bases, and 2 bases lay between the germline ends. The germline V gene encodes CDR1 DFQATT and CDR2 SNEGSKA (reference sequence). CDR3 DNA sequence: TGCAGTGCTAGAGATACCTACGAGCAGTACTTC. It yields the protein CSARDTYEQYF.

The chain links TRBV7-2 to TRBJ2-5; weak D call: TRBD2 (6 bases). The CDR3 has 15 amino acids. V was shortened by 1 base and J by 2 bases, with 11 bases between the two germline ends. Germline V gene sequence: CDR1 SGHTA, CDR2 FQGNSA. CDR3 sequence: CASSLGGGVQETQYF. Here the CDR3 DNA reads TGTGCCAGCAGCTTAGGGGGCGGGGTACAAGAGACCCAGTACTTC. The full variable domain, in which reference TRBV7-2 and TRBJ2-5 provide the parts outside the CDR3, is GAGVSQSPSNKVTEKGKDVELRCDPISGHTALYWYRQSLGQGLEFLIYFQGNSAPDKSGLPSDRFSAERTGGSVSTLTIQRTQQEDSAVYLCASSLGGGVQETQYFGPGTRLLVL.

Many counts were recorded for this clonotype. This sequence joins TRBV14 and TRBJ2-7, with 12 bases that match TRBD2. CDR1 is SGHDN and CDR2 is FVKESK in the germline V gene. The CDR3 has 15 amino acids. The J segment lost 7 bases and the V segment lost 3 bases, leaving 7 bases of the junction unmatched. In DNA form, the CDR3 reads TGTGCCAGCAGCCAGAGCCTAGCGGGAGGGCATGAGCAGTACTTC. It yields the protein CASSQSLAGGHEQYF.

This clonotype showed up many times. V is TRBV3-1 and J is TRBJ1-2, with D unresolved. The CDR3 runs 14 residues. The germline V and J ends were trimmed by 1 base and 6 bases, with 12 bases remaining between them. Germline V CDR1 and CDR2: LGHDT, YNNKEL (reference sequence). The CDR3 bases are TGTGCCAGCAGCCAAGGCGAGGCCCTACATGGCTACACCTTC. Amino acids: CASSQGEALHGYTF.

The chain employs TRBV6-2 or TRBV6-3 and TRBJ2-5; 9 nucleotides match TRBD2. The CDR3 length is 16 residues. V shed 2 bases and J 1 base; nucleotides not matched to a gene: 5. Germline loops: CDR1 MNHEY, CDR2 SVGEGT. The chain's CDR3 is CASSYRGTSTQETQYF. The CDR3 DNA follows: TGTGCCAGCAGTTACCGAGGGACTAGCACCCAAGAGACCCAGTACTTC.

The chain combines TRBV5-1 with TRBJ2-5, with D possibly matching TRBD2 (6 bases). The germline CDR1 and CDR2 sequences are SGHRS and YFSETQ. V gave up 4 bases and J gave up 5 bases, with 21 bases separating them. The CDR3 contains 16 residues. CDR3: CASSPSPRRGVETQYF. The CDR3 DNA is TGCGCCAGCAGCCCCTCACCGAGGAGGGGAGTGGAGACCCAGTACTTC.

This clonotype was seen more than once but under ten times. The chain combines TRBV12-3 or TRBV12-4 with TRBJ2-7; D might be TRBD1 (5 bases). Trimming cost V 3 bases and J 9 bases, with 15 bases left between them. The CDR3 contains 13 residues. DNA of the CDR3: TGTGCCAGCAGTTTGGCGCCAGGGTCAGGGCAGTACTTC. It encodes CASSLAPGSGQYF.

This clonotype showed up many times. CDR3: CATGNTGELFF. The CDR3 DNA reads as TGTGCCACCGGAAACACCGGGGAGCTGTTTTTT. V and J are TRBV2 and TRBJ2-2; D not resolved. The V end was cut by 10 bases, the J end by 2 bases, with 5 bases between. The germline gives CDR1 SNHLY, CDR2 FYNNEI. The CDR3 consists of 11 residues.

This clonotype was recorded at least ten times. The chain joins TRBV28 to TRBJ2-5; 9 bases are shared with TRBD1. The J segment lost 5 bases and the V segment lost 5 bases, leaving 3 bases of the junction unmatched. Germline CDR1 reads MDHEN; CDR2 reads SYDVKM. The CDR3 contains 13 residues. This CDR3 reads CASSVDRGETQYF. As DNA, the CDR3 is TGTGCCAGCAGTGTCGACAGGGGGGAGACCCAGTACTTC.

This clonotype has just a few counts. The chain joins TRBV3-1 to TRBJ2-1; 7 nucleotides line up with TRBD1. Germline CDR1 is LGHDT and CDR2 is YNNKEL (reference sequence). The CDR3 covers 16 residues. The junction had 8 bases not matched to a gene; V was cut back by 0 bases and J by 6 bases. Here the CDR3 DNA reads TGTGCCAGCAGCCAAGATGGACAGGACGCCCGCAATGAGCAGTTCTTC. As protein: CASSQDGQDARNEQFF.